The rows below give T cell receptor beta chains drawn from one sample of a study of blood T cell repertoires in COVID-19. Using immunoSEQ multiplex PCR, the repertoire was profiled, and TCRdb retains in-frame clones only, with some absent. The sample lists 150,000 to 200,000 clones; almost 85% were seen once. The sample consisted of peripheral blood. These TCRs come from a man in his forties or fifties who had recovered from COVID-19. CDR3s include the opening cysteine and the closing phenylalanine or tryptophan. A D gene is named only where the DNA matches it firmly. Some rows mark clone size as missing; the rest say once, few, many or name a class of expanded clone.

once	TRBJ2-1	TRBD1	TRBV29-1	CSVKDRGRYNEQFF	TGCAGCGTGAAGGACAGGGGACGCTACAATGAGCAGTTCTTC
-	TRBJ2-7	-	TRBV9	CASSVGTASYEQYF	TGTGCCAGCAGCGTAGGCACAGCTTCCTACGAGCAGTACTTC
-	TRBJ1-1	-	TRBV6-5	CASSYSMRWSSQAFF	TGTGCCAGCAGTTACTCGATGAGGTGGTCCAGCCAAGCTTTCTTT
-	TRBJ2-1	-	TRBV6-2/TRBV6-3	CASSYSGANEQFF	TGTGCCAGCAGTTACTCGGGAGCCAATGAGCAGTTCTTC
-	TRBJ2-3	-	TRBV9	CASSVAPGQGGTDTQYF	TGTGCCAGCAGCGTAGCTCCTGGACAGGGAGGGACAGATACGCAGTATTTT
-	TRBJ2-1	-	TRBV6-6	CASSFQGPNEQFF	TGTGCCAGCAGTTTCCAGGGGCCTAATGAGCAGTTCTTC
-	TRBJ2-7	-	TRBV7-2	CASSLGRVPDEQYF	TGTGCCAGCAGCCTAGGACGGGTTCCGGACGAGCAGTACTTC
-	TRBJ2-3	TRBD2	TRBV13	CASRTAGGTTDTQYF	TGTGCCAGCAGAACCGCGGGAGGAACCACAGATACGCAGTATTTT
-	TRBJ1-5	-	TRBV6-1	CASSDAGGPQHF	TGTGCCAGCAGTGACGCGGGGGGGCCCCAGCATTTT
once	TRBJ2-5	TRBD2	TRBV19	CASSIQLAGGRKTQYF	TGTGCCAGTAGTATCCAACTAGCGGGGGGGCGTAAGACCCAGTACTTC
-	TRBJ2-7	-	TRBV4-1	CASSQEGASSSLGEQYF	TGCGCCAGCAGCCAAGAGGGTGCTAGCTCATCCCTCGGGGAGCAGTACTTC
-	TRBJ2-1	-	TRBV6-1	CASSEVGLASPYNEQFF	TGTGCCAGCAGTGAAGTGGGGCTAGCGAGTCCCTACAATGAGCAGTTCTTC
-	TRBJ1-2	-	TRBV4-3	CASSQVSQNYGYTF	TGCGCCAGCAGCCAAGTATCACAAAACTATGGCTACACCTTC
-	TRBJ1-3	-	TRBV19	CASRQGRGRNTIYF	TGTGCCAGTAGACAGGGAAGAGGGCGAAACACCATATATTTT
-	TRBJ2-3	TRBD2	TRBV11-2	CASSLRQRGVKDTQYF	TGTGCCAGCAGCTTACGCCAGCGGGGGGTCAAAGATACGCAGTATTTT
-	TRBJ2-7	-	TRBV4-2	CASSPTRISYEQYF	TGTGCCAGCAGCCCCACTCGTATCTCCTACGAGCAGTACTTC